The next 10 T cell receptor beta chains were all read from a single sample in a study of PD-L1 blockade in urothelial cancer. Using immunoSEQ multiplex PCR, the repertoire was profiled, and TCRdb retains in-frame clones only, with some absent. The data contain about 120,000 clones, more than 85% of them singletons. Stated time point: peripheral blood 6 weeks after treatment start. Specimen: PBMCs, collected around atezolizumab (anti-PD-L1) treatment. All receptors derive from a man aged 55 to 70 with urothelial cancer.

The V and J genes are TRBV6-1 and TRBJ2-7, with a weak D call TRBD1 (5 bases). V shed 6 bases and J shed 0 bases, with 12 bases lying between them. The CDR3 loop spans 14 amino acids. CDR1 is MNHNS, CDR2 SASEGT, per germline. This CDR3 is CASRGVLSSYEQYF. In nucleotides, the CDR3 is TGTGCCAGCAGAGGGGTCCTCAGCTCCTACGAGCAGTACTTC.

The chain employs TRBV4-2 and TRBJ1-2; D is possibly TRBD1 (6 bases). There are 18 residues in the CDR3. Germline assignment: CDR1 LGHNA and CDR2 YNFKEQ. Trimming took 1 base from V and 4 from J, leaving 22 bases between them. The CDR3 region has the DNA TGTGCCAGCAGCCAAGTTGGGGTACTGACAGGACCTTTCTATGGCTACACCTTC. Translated: CASSQVGVLTGPFYGYTF.

This clone was recorded a few times. The J gene is TRBJ2-1, the V gene TRBV16, with TRBD1 identical over 10 bases. The V gene end was trimmed by 4 bases and the J gene end by 4 bases; junction bases not matched to a gene: 10. Germline CDR1 is KGHSY and CDR2 is FQNENV. The length of the CDR3 is 17 residues. CDR3 sequence reads: CASSPPMGTGAYNEQFF. The CDR3 DNA reads TGTGCCAGCAGCCCCCCCATGGGGACAGGGGCTTACAATGAGCAGTTCTTC.

This clone was counted once. This chain uses TRBV6-1 with TRBJ1-5; a weak D match, TRBD1 (5 bases). Germline-derived CDR1 and CDR2 are MNHNS and SASEGT. Trimming left V 7 bases short and J 4 bases short, with 14 bases between. The CDR3 is 14 amino acids. The CDR3 DNA reads TGTGCCAGCACCAAACCGGGGGGGAATCAGCCCCAGCATTTT. Translated: CASTKPGGNQPQHF.

This chain joins TRBV28 and TRBJ1-6; TRBD1 aligns across 9 bases. J gave up 6 bases and V 6 bases, and 3 bases lay outside the gene matches. Germline V gene data show CDR1 as MDHEN and CDR2 as SYDVKM. This CDR3 region has 14 residues. CDR3 protein: CASRPGQGNSPLHF. The CDR3 bases are TGTGCCAGCAGGCCGGGACAGGGTAATTCACCCCTCCACTTT.

The CDR3 nucleotides read TGTGCCAGCAGCTTGCCGGGCAATCAGCCCCAGCATTTT. It is translated as CASSLPGNQPQHF. V and J are TRBV5-5 and TRBJ1-5; D gene ambiguous. Germline loops: CDR1 SGHKS, CDR2 YYEKEE (reference sequence). CDR3 length: 13 amino acids. Trimming pared 1 base from V and 2 bases from J, leaving 4 bases between.

CDR3 nucleotide sequence: TGTGCCAGCAGCCCTAGCGACAATGAGCAGTTCTTC. It specifies CASSPSDNEQFF. The V gene is TRBV28, the J gene TRBJ2-1, with D tentatively TRBD2 (6 bases). CDR3 length equals 12 residues. V gave up 6 bases and J gave up 5 bases, with 8 bases separating them. CDR1 is MDHEN and CDR2 is SYDVKM in the germline V gene. The full variable domain, with the rest looked up from reference TRBV28 and TRBJ2-1, is DVKVTQSSRYLVKRTGEKVFLECVQDMDHENMFWYRQDPGLGLRLIYFSYDVKMKEKGDIPEGYSVSREKKERFSLILESASTNQTSMYLCASSPSDNEQFFGPGTRLTVL.

V gene TRBV9 combines with J gene TRBJ2-1, with 9 bases fitting TRBD2. This CDR3 is 17 amino acids long. Per the germline V gene, CDR1 is SGDLS and CDR2 is YYNGEE. J lost 0 bases, V lost 0 bases, and 4 bases had no gene match. Written as DNA, the CDR3 is TGTGCCAGCAGCGTAGGGGCTAGCGGGATCTCCTACAATGAGCAGTTCTTC. The encoded protein is CASSVGASGISYNEQFF.

This clone was found a few times. V and J are TRBV7-8 and TRBJ1-2, with D tentatively TRBD1 (5 bases). Germline V gene data show CDR1 as SGHVS and CDR2 as FQNEAQ. The CDR3 sequence is 13 residues long. Trimming removed 1 base from V and 6 bases from J, with 9 bases in between. CDR3 protein: CASSLGAGNGYTF. DNA for the CDR3: TGTGCCAGCAGCTTAGGGGCAGGGAATGGCTACACCTTC.

This chain uses TRBV4-3 with TRBJ1-2; D is ambiguous. Between the trimmed V and J ends, which lost 1 base and 3 bases, there was a span of 18 bases. The CDR3 sequence is 17 residues long. Germline lookup yields CDR1 LGHNA and CDR2 YSLEER. The CDR3 bases are TGCGCCAGCAGCCAAGGAACCGGGAACCTTTGGGACTATGGCTACACCTTC. It codes for CASSQGTGNLWDYGYTF.